The present TCR beta chain was sequenced within a study of T cell responses to AZD1222 COVID-19 vaccine. Only in-frame clones appear in the TCRdb table, and some are missing; sequencing was by immunoSEQ multiplex PCR. Here the sample spans some 150,000 clones, over 80% being singletons. J was trimmed by 6 bases and V by 7 bases; bases with no gene match: 9. The germline CDR1 and CDR2 sequences are SGHTA and FQGNSA. The CDR3 has 13 amino acids. The sequence derives from an adult who received the AZD1222 COVID-19 vaccine. The sample was peripheral blood, taken 28 days after the second AZD1222 dose. The chain is built from TRBV7-2 and TRBJ2-7; the match to TRBD1 covers 7 bases. The CDR3 loop is CASITTGDGEQYF. Written as DNA, the CDR3 is TGTGCCAGCATCACAACAGGGGACGGCGAGCAGTACTTC.